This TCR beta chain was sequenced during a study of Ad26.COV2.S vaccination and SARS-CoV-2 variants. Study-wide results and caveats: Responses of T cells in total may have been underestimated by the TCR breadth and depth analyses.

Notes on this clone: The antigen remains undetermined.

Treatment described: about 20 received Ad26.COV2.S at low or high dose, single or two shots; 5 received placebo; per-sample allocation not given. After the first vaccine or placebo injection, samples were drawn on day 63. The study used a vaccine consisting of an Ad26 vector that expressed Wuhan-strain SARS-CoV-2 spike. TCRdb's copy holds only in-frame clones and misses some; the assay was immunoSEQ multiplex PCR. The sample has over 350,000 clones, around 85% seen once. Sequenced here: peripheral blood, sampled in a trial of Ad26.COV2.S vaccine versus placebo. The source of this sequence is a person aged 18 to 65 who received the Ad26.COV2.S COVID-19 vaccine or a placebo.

This CDR3 reads CASSSGKGANTGELFF. CDR3 DNA: TGTGCCAGCAGCTCGGGGAAGGGGGCGAACACCGGGGAGCTGTTTTTT. The chain couples TRBV5-4 to TRBJ2-2, with TRBD1 as a possible D gene (6 bases). The CDR3 has 16 residues. The germline gives CDR1 SGHNT, CDR2 YYREEE (reference sequence). Between the trimmed V and J ends, which lost 3 bases and 0 bases, there was a span of 12 bases.